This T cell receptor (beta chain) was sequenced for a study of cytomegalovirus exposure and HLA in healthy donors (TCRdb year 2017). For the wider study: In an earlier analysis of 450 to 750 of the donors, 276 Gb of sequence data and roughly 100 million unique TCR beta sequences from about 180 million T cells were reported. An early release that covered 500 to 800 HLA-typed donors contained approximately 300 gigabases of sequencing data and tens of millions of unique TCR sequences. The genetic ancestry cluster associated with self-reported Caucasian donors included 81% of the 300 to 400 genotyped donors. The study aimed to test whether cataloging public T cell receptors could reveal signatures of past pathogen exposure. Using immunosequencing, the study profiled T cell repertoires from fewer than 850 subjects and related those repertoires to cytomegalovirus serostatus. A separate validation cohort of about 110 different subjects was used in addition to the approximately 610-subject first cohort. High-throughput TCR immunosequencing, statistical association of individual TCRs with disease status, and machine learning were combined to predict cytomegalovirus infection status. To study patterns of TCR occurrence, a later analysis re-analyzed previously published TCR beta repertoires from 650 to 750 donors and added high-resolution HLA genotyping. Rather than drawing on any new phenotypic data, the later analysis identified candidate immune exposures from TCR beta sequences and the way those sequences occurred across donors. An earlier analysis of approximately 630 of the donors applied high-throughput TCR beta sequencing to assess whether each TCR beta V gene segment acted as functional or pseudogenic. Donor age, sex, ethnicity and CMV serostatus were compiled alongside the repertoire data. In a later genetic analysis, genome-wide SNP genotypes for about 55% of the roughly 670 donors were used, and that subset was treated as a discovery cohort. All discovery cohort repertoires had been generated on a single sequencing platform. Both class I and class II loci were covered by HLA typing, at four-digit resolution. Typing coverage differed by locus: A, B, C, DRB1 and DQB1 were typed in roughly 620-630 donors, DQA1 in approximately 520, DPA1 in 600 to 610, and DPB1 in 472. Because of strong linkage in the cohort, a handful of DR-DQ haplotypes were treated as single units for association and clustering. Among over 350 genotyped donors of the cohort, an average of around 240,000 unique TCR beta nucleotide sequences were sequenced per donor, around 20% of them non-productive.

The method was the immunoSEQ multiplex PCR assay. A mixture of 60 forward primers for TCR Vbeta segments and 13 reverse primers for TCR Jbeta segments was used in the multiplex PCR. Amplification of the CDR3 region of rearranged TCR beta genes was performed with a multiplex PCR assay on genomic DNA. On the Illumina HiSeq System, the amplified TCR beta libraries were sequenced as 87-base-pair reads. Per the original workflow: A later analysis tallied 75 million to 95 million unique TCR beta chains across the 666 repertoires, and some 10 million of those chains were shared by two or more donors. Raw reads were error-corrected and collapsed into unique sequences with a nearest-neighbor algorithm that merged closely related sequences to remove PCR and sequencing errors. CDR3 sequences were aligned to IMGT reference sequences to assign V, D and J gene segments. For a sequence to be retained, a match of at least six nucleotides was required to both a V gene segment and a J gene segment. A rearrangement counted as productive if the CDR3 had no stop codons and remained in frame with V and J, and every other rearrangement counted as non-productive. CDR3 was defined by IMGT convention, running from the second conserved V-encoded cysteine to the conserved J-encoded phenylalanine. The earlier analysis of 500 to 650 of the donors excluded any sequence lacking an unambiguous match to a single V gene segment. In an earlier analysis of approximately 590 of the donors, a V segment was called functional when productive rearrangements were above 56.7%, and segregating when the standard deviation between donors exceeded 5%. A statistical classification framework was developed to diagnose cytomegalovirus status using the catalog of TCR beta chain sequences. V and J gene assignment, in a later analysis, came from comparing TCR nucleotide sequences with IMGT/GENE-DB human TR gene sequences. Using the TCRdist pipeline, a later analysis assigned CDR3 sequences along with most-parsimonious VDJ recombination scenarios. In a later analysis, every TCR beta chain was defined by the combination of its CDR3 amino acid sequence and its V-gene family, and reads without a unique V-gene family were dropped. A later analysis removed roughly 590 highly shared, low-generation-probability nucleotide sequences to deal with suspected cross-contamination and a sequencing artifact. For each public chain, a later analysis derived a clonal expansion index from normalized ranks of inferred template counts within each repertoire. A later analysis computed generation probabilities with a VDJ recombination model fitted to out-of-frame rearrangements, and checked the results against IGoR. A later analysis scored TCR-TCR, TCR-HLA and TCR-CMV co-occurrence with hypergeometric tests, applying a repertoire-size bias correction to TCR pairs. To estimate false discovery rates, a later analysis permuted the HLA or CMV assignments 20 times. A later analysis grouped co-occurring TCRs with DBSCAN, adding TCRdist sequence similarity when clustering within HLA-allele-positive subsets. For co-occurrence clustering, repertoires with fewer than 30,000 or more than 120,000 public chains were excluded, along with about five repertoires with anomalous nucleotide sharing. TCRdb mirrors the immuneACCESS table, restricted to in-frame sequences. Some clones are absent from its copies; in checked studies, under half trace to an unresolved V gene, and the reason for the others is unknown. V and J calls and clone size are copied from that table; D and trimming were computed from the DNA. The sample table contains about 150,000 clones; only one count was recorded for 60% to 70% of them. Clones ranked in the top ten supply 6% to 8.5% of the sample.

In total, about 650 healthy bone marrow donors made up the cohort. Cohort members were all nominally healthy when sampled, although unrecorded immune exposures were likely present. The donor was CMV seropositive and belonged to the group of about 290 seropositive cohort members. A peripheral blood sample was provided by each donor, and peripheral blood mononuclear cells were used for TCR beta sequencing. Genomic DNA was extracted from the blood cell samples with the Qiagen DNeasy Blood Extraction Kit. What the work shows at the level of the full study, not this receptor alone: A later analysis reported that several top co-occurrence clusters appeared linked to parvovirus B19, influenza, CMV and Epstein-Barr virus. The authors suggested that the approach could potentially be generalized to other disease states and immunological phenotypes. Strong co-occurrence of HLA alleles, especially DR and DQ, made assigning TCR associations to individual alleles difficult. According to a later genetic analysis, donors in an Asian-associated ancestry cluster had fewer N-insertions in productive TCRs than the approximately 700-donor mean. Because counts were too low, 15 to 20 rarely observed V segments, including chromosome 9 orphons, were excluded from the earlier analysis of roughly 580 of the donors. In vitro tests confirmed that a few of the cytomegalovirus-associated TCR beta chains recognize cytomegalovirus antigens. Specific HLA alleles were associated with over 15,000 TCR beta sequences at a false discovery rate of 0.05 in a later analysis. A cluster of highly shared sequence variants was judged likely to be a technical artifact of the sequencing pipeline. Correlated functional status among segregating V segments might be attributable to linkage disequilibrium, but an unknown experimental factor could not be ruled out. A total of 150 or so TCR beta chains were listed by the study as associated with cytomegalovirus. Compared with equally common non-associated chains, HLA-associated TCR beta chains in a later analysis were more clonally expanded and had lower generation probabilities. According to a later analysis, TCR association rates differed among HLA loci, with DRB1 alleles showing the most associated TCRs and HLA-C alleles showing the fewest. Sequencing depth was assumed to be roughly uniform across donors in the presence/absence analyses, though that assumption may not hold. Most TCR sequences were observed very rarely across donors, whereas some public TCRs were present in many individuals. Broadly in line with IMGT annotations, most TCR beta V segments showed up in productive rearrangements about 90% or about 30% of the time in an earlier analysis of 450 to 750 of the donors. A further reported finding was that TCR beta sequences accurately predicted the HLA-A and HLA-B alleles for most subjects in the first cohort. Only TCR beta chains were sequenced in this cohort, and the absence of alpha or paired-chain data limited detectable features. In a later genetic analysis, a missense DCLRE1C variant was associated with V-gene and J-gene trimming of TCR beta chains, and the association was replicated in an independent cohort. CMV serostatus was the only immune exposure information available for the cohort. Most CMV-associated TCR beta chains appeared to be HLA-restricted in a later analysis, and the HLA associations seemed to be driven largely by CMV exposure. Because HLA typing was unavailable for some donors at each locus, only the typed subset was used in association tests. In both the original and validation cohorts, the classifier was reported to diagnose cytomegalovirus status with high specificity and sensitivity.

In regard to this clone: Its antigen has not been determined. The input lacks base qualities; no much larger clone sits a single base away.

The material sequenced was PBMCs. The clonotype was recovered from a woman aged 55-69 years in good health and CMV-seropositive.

The CDR3 corresponds to CASSPGLAGGSYNEQFF. Here is the DNA: TGCGCCAGCAGCCCGGGACTAGCGGGAGGGTCCTACAATGAGCAGTTCTTC. This receptor chain uses TRBV5-1 and TRBJ2-1; 16 nucleotides in the junction match TRBD2. The CDR3, from cysteine to phenylalanine, totals 17 residues. The sequence is cut down to CDR3 DNA, 51 bases in frame from base 1. Trimming leaves V shorter by 4 bases and J shorter by 1 base, with the junction holding 2 bases beyond the gene matches. For CDR1 and CDR2, the germline V gene lists SGHRS and YFSETQ.